This T cell receptor beta chain was obtained from a study of blood T cell repertoires in COVID-19. Study-level background: Researchers got acute and convalescent COVID-19 samples from the United States, Italy and Spain. PBMCs, B-cell-depleted T cells, or T cells were the source of the cDNA or gDNA that made up the material.

In the original workflow: How many nucleated cells were present was estimated from reference gene primer amplification. TCRdb's copy holds only in-frame clones and misses some; the assay was immunoSEQ multiplex PCR. The D gene and trimming were derived from the DNA, and the V and J assignments and clone size from that table. The table shows around 100,000 clones, with 85% occurring only once. The TCR originated in a human donor in a cohort sampled during active COVID-19. What was sequenced was peripheral blood.

The CDR3 loop reads CASSSQSTGGSYNEQFF. The CDR3 nucleotides are TGCGCCAGCAGCTCCCAAAGCACAGGGGGTTCGTACAATGAGCAGTTCTTC. V and J are TRBV4-1 and TRBJ2-1, with TRBD1 matching over 8 bases. The CDR3 is 17 residues long. J was trimmed by 4 bases and V by 5 bases; bases with no gene match: 13. The germline V gene has CDR1 MGHRA and CDR2 YSYEKL.